The 4 T cell receptor beta chains in this list originate from one sample, sequenced in a study of cytomegalovirus exposure and HLA in healthy donors. The primer mix had 60 Vbeta and 13 Jbeta primers. Profiling relied on immunoSEQ multiplex PCR, and the TCRdb table lists in-frame clones only, not all of them. The sample has around 170,000 clones, over 70% seen once. Source material: PBMCs. These receptors were taken from a man in his fifties in good health and CMV-seronegative.

The chain uses TRBV7-2 and TRBJ1-5; weak D call: TRBD1 (5 bases). The length of the CDR3 is 15 residues. Trimming removed 1 base from V and 5 bases from J, with 12 bases in between. Germline V gives CDR1 SGHTA, CDR2 FQGNSA. In DNA, the CDR3 is TGTGCCAGCAGCTTAGTTCGGGGGGGGGATCAGCCCCAGCATTTT. Encoded protein: CASSLVRGGDQPQHF.

This rearrangement joins TRBV5-1 to TRBJ1-2; possibly TRBD1 for D (6 bases). Germline lookup yields CDR1 SGHRS and CDR2 YFSETQ. The CDR3 consists of 13 residues. V lost 0 bases and J 6 bases, leaving 9 bases between the germline ends. CDR3 nucleotides: TGCGCCAGCAGCTTGGAGGCAGGGGATGGCTACACCTTC. Translated: CASSLEAGDGYTF.

The chain carries TRBV5-6 and TRBJ1-3, with D possibly TRBD1 on 6 matching bases. Looked up from germline, CDR1 is SGHDT and CDR2 is YYEEEE. The CDR3 has 16 amino acids. The V end was cut by 0 bases, the J end by 0 bases, with 10 bases between. Here the CDR3 reads CASSLGGGISGNTIYF. The CDR3 DNA is TGTGCCAGCAGCTTGGGGGGGGGCATCTCTGGAAACACCATATATTTT. Using reference TRBV5-6 and TRBJ1-3 for the parts outside the CDR3, the full variable domain is DAGVTQSPTHLIKTRGQQVTLRCSPKSGHDTVSWYQQALGQGPQFIFQYYEEEERQRGNFPDRFSGHQFPNYSSELNVNALLLGDSALYLCASSLGGGISGNTIYFGEGSWLTVV.

The chain employs TRBV7-9 and TRBJ1-1, with TRBD1 matching 7 bases. The CDR3 contains 14 residues. V shed 5 bases, J shed 4 bases, and the junction held 7 bases outside the gene matches. Per germline, CDR1 SEHNR and CDR2 FQNEAQ (reference sequence). The CDR3 DNA sequence: TGTGCCAGCAGCCGAACAGGGGTGGTCACTGAAGCTTTCTTT. As protein: CASSRTGVVTEAFF.